This TCR beta chain was recovered during a study of T cell responses to AZD1222 COVID-19 vaccine. Study-wide results and limits: White British donors predominated, females outnumbered males, and clonal diversity was possibly underestimated.

This table comes from immunoSEQ multiplex PCR, and its TCRdb copy is limited to in-frame clones, with some not included. Here the sample spans roughly 150,000 clones, roughly 92% being singletons. Points on this clone: Antigen unknown.

The source material was peripheral blood, sampled on day 0 of AZD1222 vaccination. This receptor was obtained from an adult in good health.

CDR3 amino acids: CASSSTGDNSPLHF. For the CDR3, the DNA is TGTGCCAGCAGCTCCACAGGAGATAATTCACCCCTCCACTTT. The chain joins TRBV28 to TRBJ1-6; weak D call: TRBD1 (5 bases). The germline gives CDR1 MDHEN, CDR2 SYDVKM. The V gene lost 6 bases and the J gene lost 5 bases, with 11 bases spanning the gap. This CDR3 is built from 14 residues.